This passage covers 31 T cell receptor beta chains from one sample sequenced in a study of blood T cell repertoires in COVID-19. Only in-frame clones appear in the TCRdb table, and some are missing; sequencing was by immunoSEQ multiplex PCR. The sample records about 350,000 clones, approximately 91% being singletons. The sequencing input was PBMCs or T cells enriched from blood (not recorded which). These receptor sequences come from a woman between 25 and 40 years old who had been exposed to COVID-19.

This chain links TRBV10-2 with TRBJ2-1, with TRBD1 identical over 9 bases. Unmatched junction bases numbered 5, after V lost 5 bases and J lost 6 bases. Germline assignment: CDR1 WSHSY and CDR2 SAAADI. The CDR3 runs to 14 residues. The CDR3 here is CASSSGTGPNEQFF. The CDR3 region has the DNA TGCGCCAGCAGTTCCGGGACAGGGCCCAATGAGCAGTTCTTC.

The chain joins TRBV29-1 to TRBJ1-2; the match to TRBD1 covers 7 bases. Germline V gene lookup returns CDR1 SQVTM and CDR2 ANQGSEA. The V and J ends lost 2 bases and 6 bases, in that order; junction bases with no gene match: 12. The CDR3 extends over 15 amino acids. Written as DNA, the CDR3 is TGCAGCGTTGAAAGGCACGCGGGACAGACAAATGGCTACACCTTC. This gives the protein CSVERHAGQTNGYTF.

The rearrangement uses TRBV7-8 and TRBJ1-2; D is perhaps TRBD1 (5 bases). The CDR3 consists of 15 residues. Germline CDR1 is SGHVS and CDR2 is FQNEAQ. The ends were cut back, 1 base at V and 7 bases at J, with 16 bases in the middle. CDR3 sequence: CASSLDGAGWLGYTF. For the CDR3, the DNA is TGTGCCAGCAGCTTAGATGGGGCAGGGTGGCTTGGCTACACCTTC. Looking up the rest from reference TRBV7-8 and TRBJ1-2 gives the full variable domain: GAGVSQSPRYKVAKRGQDVALRCDPISGHVSLFWYQQALGQGPEFLTYFQNEAQLDKSGLPSDRFFAERPEGSVSTLKIQRTQQEDSAVYLCASSLDGAGWLGYTFGSGTRLTVV.

The V gene is TRBV5-1, the J gene TRBJ2-1; D is perhaps TRBD1 (5 bases). Trimming took 1 base from V and 5 from J, leaving 10 bases between them. The CDR3 runs to 14 residues. In germline, CDR1 is SGHRS, CDR2 YFSETQ. The CDR3 sequence: CASSLRQGNNEQFF. As DNA, the CDR3 is TGCGCCAGCAGCTTGCGGCAGGGTAACAATGAGCAGTTCTTC.

This clone has only one observation. The chain employs TRBV12-5 and TRBJ2-5, with D possibly TRBD1 on 6 matching bases. This CDR3 region has 15 residues. CDR1 is LGHNT and CDR2 is FRNRAP in the germline V gene. Trimming left V 5 bases short and J 5 bases short, with 18 bases between. The CDR3 nucleotides are TGTGCTAGTGGTCGCGACAGGCCGGTGGCGGAGACCCAGTACTTC. This codes for CASGRDRPVAETQYF.

This clone was found once. The chain links TRBV6-6 to TRBJ2-2; 8 nucleotides agree with TRBD1. The CDR3 length is 17 residues. Germline V gene sequence: CDR1 MNHNY, CDR2 SVGAGI (reference sequence). V lost 5 bases, J lost 5 bases, and 13 bases stayed unmatched. The CDR3 region has the DNA TGTGCCAGCAGTCTGGACAGGGTCTCTTCATTAACCGGGGAGCTGTTTTTT. Its protein is CASSLDRVSSLTGELFF.

The rearrangement uses TRBV5-1 and TRBJ2-5, with D possibly TRBD1 on 5 matching bases. Germline V CDR1 and CDR2: SGHRS, YFSETQ. The V end lost 2 bases, the J end lost 4 bases, and 15 bases lay between the germline ends. The CDR3 contains 15 residues. The DNA for the CDR3 is TGCGCCAGCAGCTTCGGCAGGGATGGGTCAGAGACCCAGTACTTC. Translation gives CASSFGRDGSETQYF.

The V and J genes are TRBV28 and TRBJ1-2, with 8 bases identical to TRBD1. The CDR3 is 17 amino acids. CDR1 MDHEN and CDR2 SYDVKM come from the germline V gene. V lost 6 bases and J lost 3; bases outside the gene matches: 15. CDR3 residues: CASRGQGQRPDDYGYTF. The CDR3 nucleotides are TGTGCCAGCAGAGGACAGGGACAGAGGCCCGACGACTATGGCTACACCTTC.

This clone was picked up one time. The chain links TRBV28 to TRBJ1-1; the D gene is possibly TRBD1 (6 bases). The germline gives CDR1 MDHEN, CDR2 SYDVKM. The CDR3 is made up of 19 amino acids. Trimming took 3 bases from V and 3 from J, leaving 26 bases between them. Written as DNA, the CDR3 is TGTGCCAGCAGTTTTCCCTGGACCCCCGAGCGACAGGTCTACACTGAAGCTTTCTTT. Protein: CASSFPWTPERQVYTEAFF. The whole variable domain, filled in from reference TRBV28 and TRBJ1-1, reads DVKVTQSSRYLVKRTGEKVFLECVQDMDHENMFWYRQDPGLGLRLIYFSYDVKMKEKGDIPEGYSVSREKKERFSLILESASTNQTSMYLCASSFPWTPERQVYTEAFFGQGTRLTVV.

The chain has TRBV29-1 and TRBJ1-5; 7 bases are a match to TRBD1. This CDR3 contains 13 residues. The germline CDR1 and CDR2 sequences are SQVTM and ANQGSEA. The ends lost 7 bases at V and 3 bases at J; junction bases unmatched: 6. CDR3 protein: CSATTGTNQPQHF. CDR3 coding DNA: TGCAGCGCCACGACAGGGACCAATCAGCCCCAGCATTTT.

V usage is TRBV11-3 and J usage is TRBJ2-1; perhaps TRBD2 as D (6 bases). Germline loops: CDR1 SGHNT, CDR2 YENEEA. The CDR3 covers 16 residues. Trimming removed 6 bases from V and 8 bases from J, with 23 bases in between. CDR3 in amino acids: CASSPWGSGKRDEQFF. For the CDR3, the DNA is TGTGCCAGCAGTCCCTGGGGGTCAGGCAAGCGGGATGAGCAGTTCTTC.

This sequence joins TRBV28 and TRBJ1-1; 7 nucleotides align to TRBD1. Germline V lookup: CDR1 MDHEN, CDR2 SYDVKM. After removal of 1 base from V and 1 base from J, the junction contained 3 bases not matched to a gene. The CDR3 runs 15 residues. CDR3 amino acids: CASSLLGQTNTEAFF. The CDR3 coding sequence is TGTGCCAGCAGTTTATTGGGACAGACGAACACTGAAGCTTTCTTT. The variable domain in full, with the rest retrieved from reference TRBV28 and TRBJ1-1, is DVKVTQSSRYLVKRTGEKVFLECVQDMDHENMFWYRQDPGLGLRLIYFSYDVKMKEKGDIPEGYSVSREKKERFSLILESASTNQTSMYLCASSLLGQTNTEAFFGQGTRLTVV.

The rearrangement links TRBV19 to TRBJ2-1, with TRBD1 identical over 9 bases. Trimming at V came to 5 bases and at J to 6 bases, leaving 5 bases not matched to a gene. Germline V gives CDR1 LNHDA, CDR2 SQIVND (reference sequence). This CDR3 is built from 14 residues. The CDR3, as DNA: TGTGCCAGTAGTTCCGAGGACAGGGGCAATGAGCAGTTCTTC. It translates to CASSSEDRGNEQFF. The variable domain in full, with the rest retrieved from reference TRBV19 and TRBJ2-1, is DGGITQSPKYLFRKEGQNVTLSCEQNLNHDAMYWYRQDPGQGLRLIYYSQIVNDFQKGDIAEGYSVSREKKESFPLTVTSAQKNPTAFYLCASSSEDRGNEQFFGPGTRLTVL.

The CDR3 DNA is TGTGCCAGCAGTCCCACAGGGGGTTCCTACGAGCAGTACTTC. As protein: CASSPTGGSYEQYF. The rearrangement links TRBV2 to TRBJ2-7, with 8 bases aligning to TRBD1. The germline CDR1 and CDR2 sequences are SNHLY and FYNNEI. This CDR3 is built from 14 residues. V lost 5 bases to trimming and J lost 1 base; unmatched junction nucleotides: 4.

J is TRBJ1-2 and V is TRBV7-3, with D perhaps matching TRBD1 (6 bases). The germline CDR1 and CDR2 sequences are SGHTA and FQGTGA. The V end was cut by 0 bases, the J end by 3 bases, with 11 bases between. The CDR3 loop spans 15 amino acids. CDR3 coding DNA: TGTGCCAGCAGCTTAACCCCAGGGGATGACTATGGCTACACCTTC. It is translated as CASSLTPGDDYGYTF. Complete variable domain (other parts from reference TRBV7-3 and TRBJ1-2): GAGVSQTPSNKVTEKGKYVELRCDPISGHTALYWYRQSLGQGPEFLIYFQGTGAADDSGLPNDRFFAVRPEGSVSTLKIQRTERGDSAVYLCASSLTPGDDYGYTFGSGTRLTVV.

This clone occurred a few times. The chain is built from TRBV7-9 and TRBJ1-4, with 11 bases fitting TRBD1. The junction had 10 bases not matched to a gene; V was cut back by 4 bases and J by 6 bases. CDR3 length: 17 residues. Germline CDR1 is SEHNR and CDR2 is FQNEAQ (reference sequence). Here the CDR3 reads CASSYPGQGGNYEKLFF. The DNA for the CDR3 is TGTGCCAGCAGCTACCCGGGACAGGGGGGTAATTATGAAAAACTGTTTTTT.

This clone was observed a few times. The rearrangement joins TRBV7-3 to TRBJ1-2, with TRBD1 identical over 10 bases. Per the germline V gene, CDR1 is SGHTA and CDR2 is FQGTGA. This CDR3 has 17 residues. J gave up 4 bases and V 2 bases, and 10 bases lay outside the gene matches. CDR3 sequence: CASSLYPGQGGIYGYTF. CDR3 bases: TGTGCCAGCAGCTTATACCCAGGACAGGGGGGCATCTATGGCTACACCTTC. The full variable domain, its missing parts supplied by reference TRBV7-3 and TRBJ1-2, is GAGVSQTPSNKVTEKGKYVELRCDPISGHTALYWYRQSLGQGPEFLIYFQGTGAADDSGLPNDRFFAVRPEGSVSTLKIQRTERGDSAVYLCASSLYPGQGGIYGYTFGSGTRLTVV.

The V and J genes are TRBV6-1 and TRBJ1-5; 8 nucleotides agree with TRBD1. CDR1 is MNHNS, CDR2 SASEGT, per germline. Unmatched junction bases numbered 10, after V lost 2 bases and J lost 4 bases. This CDR3 is built from 17 residues. The CDR3 DNA reads as TGTGCCAGCAGTGAACAGGGGGCCGCGTCAGGAAATCAGCCCCAGCATTTT. This translates into CASSEQGAASGNQPQHF.

The rearrangement joins TRBV2 to TRBJ2-1; D might be TRBD2 (6 bases). Trimming removed 2 bases at V and 2 bases at J, with 19 bases between. The length of the CDR3 is 18 residues. Germline assignment: CDR1 SNHLY and CDR2 FYNNEI. The chain's CDR3 is CASSEPLGRRGPYNEQFF. For the CDR3, the DNA is TGTGCCAGCAGTGAACCACTGGGGCGGAGGGGACCCTACAATGAGCAGTTCTTC.

The chain joins TRBV10-3 to TRBJ2-1; 8 nucleotides match TRBD2. The V segment lost 5 bases and the J segment 10 bases; nucleotides outside the gene matches: 7. The germline V gene encodes CDR1 ENHRY and CDR2 SYGVKD. The CDR3 length is 13 residues. CDR3 loop: CAISLERESEQFF. CDR3 coding DNA: TGTGCCATCAGTCTCGAGCGGGAGAGCGAGCAGTTCTTC.

Written as DNA, the CDR3 is TGTGCCAGTGGGGCCTGCTCTGGACCCCGCTCTGGAAACACCATATATTTT. Translation: CASGACSGPRSGNTIYF. The chain links TRBV5-4 to TRBJ1-3, with a tentative D call TRBD1 (5 bases). The V gene's germline CDR1 is SGHNT and CDR2 YYREEE (reference sequence). The CDR3 is 17 residues long. The ends were cut back, 8 bases at V and 0 bases at J, with 21 bases in the middle.

This chain joins TRBV14 and TRBJ2-7, with TRBD2 identical over 8 bases. Germline CDR1 reads SGHDN; CDR2 reads FVKESK. CDR3 length: 14 residues. The V gene end was trimmed by 3 bases and the J gene end by 5 bases; junction bases not matched to a gene: 6. The CDR3 protein is CASSQVGGVHEQYF. CDR3 bases: TGTGCCAGCAGCCAGGTCGGGGGGGTCCACGAGCAGTACTTC.

The chain recombines TRBV6-5 with TRBJ2-1; 9 bases map to TRBD2. The V segment lost 0 bases and the J segment 6 bases; nucleotides outside the gene matches: 6. The CDR3 is 16 amino acids. CDR1 is MNHEY, CDR2 SVGAGI, per germline. The CDR3 is CASSYSKREAINEQFF. The DNA for the CDR3 is TGTGCCAGCAGTTACTCCAAGCGGGAGGCTATCAATGAGCAGTTCTTC.

J is TRBJ1-5 and V is TRBV25-1; tentative D call: TRBD1 (6 bases). CDR1 and CDR2 from the germline V gene are MGHDK and SYGVNS. The CDR3 runs to 15 residues. V lost 2 bases and J lost 5, with 13 bases in between. For the CDR3, the DNA is TGTGCCAGCAGTGAAAGCGGAGACAGGTATCAGCCCCAGCATTTT. Amino acid sequence: CASSESGDRYQPQHF.

The rearrangement uses TRBV19 and TRBJ1-1; maybe TRBD1 (6 bases). Germline CDR1 reads LNHDA; CDR2 reads SQIVND (reference sequence). With 7 bases removed from V and 0 bases from J, the gap between germline ends came to 12 bases. The CDR3 consists of 14 residues. The CDR3 sequence: CASKGQGMNTEAFF. CDR3 DNA: TGTGCCAGTAAGGGGCAGGGGATGAACACTGAAGCTTTCTTT.

This rearrangement joins TRBV12-3 or TRBV12-4 to TRBJ2-3; D unresolved. The CDR3 consists of 12 residues. V was cut by 6 bases and J by 6 bases, with 10 bases left in between. CDR3 region: CASRQVTDTQYF. The DNA of the CDR3 is TGTGCCAGCAGGCAGGTCACCGATACGCAGTATTTT.

This chain connects TRBV11-2 to TRBJ2-1; 9 bases fit TRBD1. The CDR3 runs 15 residues. Germline V lookup: CDR1 SGHAT, CDR2 FQNNGV. V gave up 2 bases and J gave up 8 bases; unmatched junction bases: 7. The CDR3 bases are TGTGCCAGCAGCTTAAATTCTGGGACAGGGCATGAGCAGTTCTTC. Residues: CASSLNSGTGHEQFF.

This clone was recorded once. This chain connects TRBV4-2 to TRBJ2-7, with 9 nucleotides matching TRBD2. Trimming cost V 0 bases and J 3 bases; bases outside gene matches: 9. This CDR3 spans 17 amino acids. Per germline, CDR1 LGHNA and CDR2 YNFKEQ. DNA of the CDR3: TGTGCCAGCAGCCAAGAAGCTCCTAGCGGGAAGGTCTACGAGCAGTACTTC. Translated: CASSQEAPSGKVYEQYF.

This rearrangement joins TRBV7-8 to TRBJ2-7; TRBD2 matches 11 bases. CDR3 size: 16 residues. The V segment lost 1 base and the J segment 6 bases; nucleotides outside the gene matches: 8. Germline V lookup: CDR1 SGHVS, CDR2 FQNEAQ. CDR3 nucleotide sequence: TGTGCCAGCAGCTTAGTGGTAGCGGGAGGGCCGGGCGAGCAGTACTTC. As protein: CASSLVVAGGPGEQYF.

This chain links TRBV19 with TRBJ1-3, with D unclear. CDR1 is LNHDA, CDR2 SQIVND, per germline (reference sequence). The length of the CDR3 is 11 residues. CDR3 amino acids: CVRSSGNTIYF. The DNA of the CDR3 is TGTGTCAGGAGCTCTGGAAACACCATATATTTT.

The chain recombines TRBV7-3 with TRBJ2-2, with 10 nucleotides matching TRBD1. In germline, CDR1 is SGHTA, CDR2 FQGTGA. The CDR3 sequence is 17 residues long. The V and J ends lost 1 base and 1 base, in that order; junction bases with no gene match: 3. The CDR3 here is CASSLSRDRGNTGELFF. CDR3 DNA: TGTGCCAGCAGCTTAAGTCGGGACAGGGGGAACACCGGGGAGCTGTTTTTT. Drawing the rest from reference TRBV7-3 and TRBJ2-2, the complete variable domain is GAGVSQTPSNKVTEKGKYVELRCDPISGHTALYWYRQSLGQGPEFLIYFQGTGAADDSGLPNDRFFAVRPEGSVSTLKIQRTERGDSAVYLCASSLSRDRGNTGELFFGEGSRLTVL.